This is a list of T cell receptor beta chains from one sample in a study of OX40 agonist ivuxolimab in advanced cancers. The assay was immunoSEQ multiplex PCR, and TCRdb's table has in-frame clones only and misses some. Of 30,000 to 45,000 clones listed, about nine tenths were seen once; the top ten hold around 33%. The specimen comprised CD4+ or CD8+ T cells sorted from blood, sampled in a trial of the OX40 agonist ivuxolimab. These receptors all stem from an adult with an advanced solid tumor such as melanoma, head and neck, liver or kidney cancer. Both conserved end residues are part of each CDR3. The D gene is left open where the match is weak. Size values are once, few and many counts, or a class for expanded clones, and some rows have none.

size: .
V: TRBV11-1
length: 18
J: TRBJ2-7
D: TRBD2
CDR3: CASSIGSSGSWKSYEQYF
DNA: TGTGCCAGCAGCATCGGGAGTAGCGGGAGTTGGAAATCCTACGAGCAGTACTTC

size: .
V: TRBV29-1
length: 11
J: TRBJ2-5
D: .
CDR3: CSVGPGETQYF
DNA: TGCAGCGTTGGGCCGGGAGAGACCCAGTACTTC

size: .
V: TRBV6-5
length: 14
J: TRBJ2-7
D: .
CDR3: CASSTGLGTYEQYF
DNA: TGTGCCAGCAGTACAGGCCTAGGGACCTACGAGCAGTACTTC

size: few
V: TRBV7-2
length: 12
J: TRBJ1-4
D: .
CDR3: CASSFSGGKMFF
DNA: TGTGCCAGCAGCTTTTCCGGGGGCAAAATGTTTTTT

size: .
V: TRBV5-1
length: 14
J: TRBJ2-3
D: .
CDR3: CASSPAKNTDTQYF
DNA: TGCGCCAGCAGCCCAGCGAAGAACACAGATACGCAGTATTTT

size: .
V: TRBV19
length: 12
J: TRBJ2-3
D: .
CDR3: CASSEVRDTQYF
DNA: TGTGCCAGTAGTGAGGTCCGGGATACGCAGTATTTT

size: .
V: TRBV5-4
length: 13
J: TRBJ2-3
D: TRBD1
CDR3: CASSAGGTDTQYF
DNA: TGTGCCAGCAGCGCAGGGGGTACAGATACGCAGTATTTT

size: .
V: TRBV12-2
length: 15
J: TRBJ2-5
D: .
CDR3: CASRSRLDNQETQYF
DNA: TGTGCAAGTCGCTCCCGACTGGATAACCAAGAGACCCAGTACTTC

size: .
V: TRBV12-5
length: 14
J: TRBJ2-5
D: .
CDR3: CASGLGSGQETQYF
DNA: TGTGCTAGTGGTTTAGGGAGCGGGCAAGAGACCCAGTACTTC

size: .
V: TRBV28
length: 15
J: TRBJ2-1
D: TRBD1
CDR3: CASSNRGSSYNEQFF
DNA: TGTGCCAGCAGTAACAGGGGGAGCTCCTACAATGAGCAGTTCTTC

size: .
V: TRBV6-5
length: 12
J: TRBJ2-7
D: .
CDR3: CASRRGTYEQYF
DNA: TGTGCCAGCAGAAGGGGGACCTACGAGCAGTACTTC

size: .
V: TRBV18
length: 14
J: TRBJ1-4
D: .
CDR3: CASSPRGSIEKLFF
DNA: TGTGCCAGCTCACCGCGTGGGTCAATTGAAAAACTGTTTTTT

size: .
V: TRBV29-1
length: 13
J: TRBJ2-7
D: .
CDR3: CSVIRTISYEQYF
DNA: TGCAGCGTTATTAGGACAATCTCCTACGAGCAGTACTTC

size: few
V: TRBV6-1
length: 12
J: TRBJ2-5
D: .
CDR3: CASSESSQTQYF
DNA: TGTGCCAGCAGTGAATCCAGCCAGACCCAGTACTTC

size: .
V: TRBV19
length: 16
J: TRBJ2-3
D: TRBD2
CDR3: CASSQAGGPGTDTQYF
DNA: TGTGCCAGTAGTCAAGCGGGAGGGCCAGGCACAGATACGCAGTATTTT

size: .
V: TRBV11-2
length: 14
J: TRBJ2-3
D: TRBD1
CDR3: CASKDREYRDTQYF
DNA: TGTGCCAGCAAGGACAGGGAATACAGAGATACGCAGTATTTT

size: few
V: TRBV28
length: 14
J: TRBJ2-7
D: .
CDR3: CASGMGAGFYEQYF
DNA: TGTGCCAGCGGAATGGGGGCTGGGTTCTACGAGCAGTACTTC

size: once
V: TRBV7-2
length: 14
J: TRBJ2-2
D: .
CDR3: CASSLVQNTGELFF
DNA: TGTGCCAGCAGCTTAGTACAGAACACCGGGGAGCTGTTTTTT

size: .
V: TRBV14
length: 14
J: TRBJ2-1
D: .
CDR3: CASSPLGTNNEQFF
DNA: TGTGCCAGCAGCCCCCTCGGGACGAACAATGAGCAGTTCTTC

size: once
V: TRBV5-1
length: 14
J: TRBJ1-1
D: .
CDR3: CASSFNHGRTEAFF
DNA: TGCGCCAGCAGCTTTAATCATGGGCGCACTGAAGCTTTCTTT

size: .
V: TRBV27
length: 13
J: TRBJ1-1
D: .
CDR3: CASSWRVKNEAFF
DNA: TGTGCCAGCAGTTGGAGGGTTAAGAATGAAGCTTTCTTT

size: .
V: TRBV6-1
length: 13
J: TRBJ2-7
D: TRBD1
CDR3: CASKPPGGARQYF
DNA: TGTGCCAGCAAACCCCCAGGGGGCGCGCGCCAGTACTTC

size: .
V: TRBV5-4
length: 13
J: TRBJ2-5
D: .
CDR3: CASSPGGQETQYF
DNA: TGTGCCAGCAGCCCTGGGGGCCAAGAGACCCAGTACTTC

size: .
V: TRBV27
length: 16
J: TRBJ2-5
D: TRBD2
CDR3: CASSPLGLAGGETQYF
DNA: TGTGCCAGCAGTCCCCTCGGACTAGCGGGGGGCGAGACCCAGTACTTC

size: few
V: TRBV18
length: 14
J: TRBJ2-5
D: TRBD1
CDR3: CASSPKDRGETQYF
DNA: TGTGCCAGCTCCCCCAAGGACAGGGGCGAGACCCAGTACTTC

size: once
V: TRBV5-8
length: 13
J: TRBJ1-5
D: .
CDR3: CASSRGSYQPQHF
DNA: TGTGCCAGCAGCCGGGGGAGTTATCAGCCCCAGCATTTT

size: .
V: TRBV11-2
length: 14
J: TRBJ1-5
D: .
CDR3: CASSLEGERQPQHF
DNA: TGTGCCAGCAGCTTAGAGGGGGAACGTCAGCCCCAGCATTTT

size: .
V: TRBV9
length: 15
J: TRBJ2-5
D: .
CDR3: CASSVDRALQETQYF
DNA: TGTGCCAGCAGCGTAGACAGGGCGCTGCAAGAGACCCAGTACTTC

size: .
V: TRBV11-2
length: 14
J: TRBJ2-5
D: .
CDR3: CASRPGGGGETQYF
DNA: TGTGCCAGCAGACCAGGGGGCGGGGGAGAGACCCAGTACTTC

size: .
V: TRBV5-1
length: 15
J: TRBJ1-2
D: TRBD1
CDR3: CASSLDGTGYYGYTF
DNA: TGCGCCAGCAGCTTGGACGGGACAGGGTACTATGGCTACACCTTC

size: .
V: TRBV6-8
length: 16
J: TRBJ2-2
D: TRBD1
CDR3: CASSKPGQVNTGELFF
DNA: TGTGCCAGCAGTAAGCCGGGACAGGTTAACACCGGGGAGCTGTTTTTT

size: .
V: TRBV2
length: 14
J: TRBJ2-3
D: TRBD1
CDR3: CASSPGQGMNTQYF
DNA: TGTGCCAGCAGCCCGGGACAGGGAATGAATACGCAGTATTTT

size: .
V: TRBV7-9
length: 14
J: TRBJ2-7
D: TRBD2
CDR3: CASSFWTSAYEQYF
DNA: TGTGCCAGCAGCTTCTGGACTAGCGCCTACGAGCAGTACTTC

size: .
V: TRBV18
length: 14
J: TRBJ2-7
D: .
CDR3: CASSPEQDSYEQYF
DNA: TGTGCCAGCTCACCAGAGCAGGACTCCTACGAGCAGTACTTC

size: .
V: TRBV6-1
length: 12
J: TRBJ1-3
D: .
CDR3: CASRPAGNTIYF
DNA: TGTGCCAGCAGGCCAGCTGGAAACACCATATATTTT

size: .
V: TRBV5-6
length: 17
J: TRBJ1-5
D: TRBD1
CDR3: CASSSGTGGFSNQPQHF
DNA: TGTGCCAGCAGCTCCGGGACAGGGGGATTTAGCAATCAGCCCCAGCATTTT

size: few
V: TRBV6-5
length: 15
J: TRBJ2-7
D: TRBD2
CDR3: CASSYSGGSSYEQYF
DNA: TGTGCCAGCAGTTATAGCGGGGGCAGCTCCTACGAGCAGTACTTC

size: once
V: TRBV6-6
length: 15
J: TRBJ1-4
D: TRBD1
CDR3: CASSGTGVLNEKLFF
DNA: TGTGCCAGCAGTGGAACAGGGGTACTTAATGAAAAACTGTTTTTT

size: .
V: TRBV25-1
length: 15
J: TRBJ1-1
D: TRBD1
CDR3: CASSPWTGADTEAFF
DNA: TGTGCCAGCAGTCCATGGACAGGGGCGGACACTGAAGCTTTCTTT

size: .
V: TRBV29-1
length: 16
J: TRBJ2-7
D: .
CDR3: CSVEAPWRGQTYEQYF
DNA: TGCAGCGTTGAAGCCCCATGGAGGGGGCAAACCTACGAGCAGTACTTC

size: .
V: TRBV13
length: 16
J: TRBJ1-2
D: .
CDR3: CASSSLQGASNYGYTF
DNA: TGTGCCAGCAGCTCTCTCCAGGGAGCCTCTAACTATGGCTACACCTTC

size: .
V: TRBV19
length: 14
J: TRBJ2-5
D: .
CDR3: CASSPTTRGETQYF
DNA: TGTGCCAGTAGCCCGACTACCCGCGGCGAGACCCAGTACTTC

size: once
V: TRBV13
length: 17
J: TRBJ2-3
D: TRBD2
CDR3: CASSLRLAGAGGDTQYF
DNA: TGTGCCAGCAGCTTAAGACTAGCGGGGGCCGGGGGAGATACGCAGTATTTT

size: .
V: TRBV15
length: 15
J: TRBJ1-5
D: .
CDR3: CATSRDSTDGQPQHF
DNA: TGTGCCACCAGCAGAGATTCGACAGACGGGCAGCCCCAGCATTTT

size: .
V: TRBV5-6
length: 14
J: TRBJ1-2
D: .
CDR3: CASSLDQALYGYTF
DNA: TGTGCCAGCAGCTTGGACCAGGCTCTCTATGGCTACACCTTC

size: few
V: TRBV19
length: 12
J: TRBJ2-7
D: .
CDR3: CASSSGKYEQYF
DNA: TGTGCCAGTAGTAGTGGGAAGTACGAGCAGTACTTC

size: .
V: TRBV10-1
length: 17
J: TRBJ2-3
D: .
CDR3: CASSESTVAQRADTQYF
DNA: TGCGCCAGCAGTGAGTCGACGGTGGCCCAGCGGGCAGATACGCAGTATTTT

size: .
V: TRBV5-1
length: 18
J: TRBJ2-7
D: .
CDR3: CASSLEIASRTNSYEQYF
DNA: TGCGCCAGCAGCTTGGAGATCGCGAGCAGGACTAACTCCTACGAGCAGTACTTC

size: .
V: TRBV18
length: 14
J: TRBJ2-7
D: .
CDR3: CASSPPPSDSEQYF
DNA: TGTGCCAGCTCACCACCGCCTAGCGACAGCGAGCAGTACTTC

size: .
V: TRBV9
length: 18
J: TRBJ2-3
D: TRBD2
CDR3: CASSVGLAGGLGLDTQYF
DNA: TGTGCCAGCAGCGTAGGACTAGCGGGGGGCCTGGGCTTGGATACGCAGTATTTT

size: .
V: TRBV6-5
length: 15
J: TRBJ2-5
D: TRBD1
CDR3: CASSLGQGRWETQYF
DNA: TGTGCCAGCAGCCTCGGACAGGGTCGGTGGGAGACCCAGTACTTC

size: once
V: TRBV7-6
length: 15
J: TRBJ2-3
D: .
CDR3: CASSLGQGGRDTQYF
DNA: TGTGCCAGCAGCTTAGGGCAGGGGGGACGAGATACGCAGTATTTT

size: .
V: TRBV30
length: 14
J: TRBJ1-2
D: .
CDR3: CAWSVAGPRKGYTF
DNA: TGTGCCTGGAGTGTAGCGGGCCCCCGGAAGGGCTACACCTTC

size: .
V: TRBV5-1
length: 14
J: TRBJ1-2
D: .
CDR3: CASSPRGGNYGYTF
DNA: TGCGCCAGCAGCCCCCGAGGGGGGAACTATGGCTACACCTTC

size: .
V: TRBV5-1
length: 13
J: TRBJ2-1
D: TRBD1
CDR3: CASSIGQGNEQFF
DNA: TGCGCCAGCAGCATCGGACAGGGCAATGAGCAGTTCTTC